This is a list of T cell receptor beta chains from one sample in a study of blood T cell repertoires in COVID-19. The protocol was immunoSEQ multiplex PCR, while the TCRdb copy is restricted to in-frame clones and leaves out a portion. The sample includes about 220,000 clones, approximately 78% of them seen just once. Sequencing was done on a sample of peripheral blood. These receptors were taken from a woman in her sixties or seventies with COVID-19, enrolled during active disease. Both conserved end residues are trimmed from each CDR3. The D gene is left open where the match is weak.

j_gene	v_gene	d_gene	CDR3aa
TRBJ2-3	TRBV28	TRBD2	ASSFSGAGVDTQY
TRBJ1-2	TRBV6-2/TRBV6-3	-	ASSYVSSNYGYT
TRBJ2-6	TRBV7-2	-	ASSLAPGSGANVLT
TRBJ1-2	TRBV7-2	TRBD1	ASSFGQGEGGYT
TRBJ2-1	TRBV6-1	TRBD1	ASSEDRGRSYNEQF
TRBJ2-1	TRBV5-1	-	ASSLRVTTVKFRNEQF
TRBJ2-4	TRBV6-5	TRBD2	ASIRLAAAKNIQY
TRBJ1-5	TRBV28	TRBD1	ASSLSGGGQPQH
TRBJ2-2	TRBV9	-	ASSVVGATGELF
TRBJ1-1	TRBV7-2	TRBD1	ASSFEMGTGGPEAF
TRBJ1-1	TRBV9	-	ASSVGPGGTLNTEAF
TRBJ2-1	TRBV6-2/TRBV6-3	TRBD2	ASSYPGGLAVYNEQF
TRBJ1-2	TRBV10-2	TRBD1	ASTSGQGTRGGYT
TRBJ1-2	TRBV7-9	-	ASSRRGGSARYGYT
TRBJ1-1	TRBV2	TRBD1	ASSRGRTGGGTEAF
TRBJ2-3	TRBV7-9	-	ASSLVYHSSTDTQY
TRBJ1-5	TRBV7-9	-	ASSPGGGVSQPQH
TRBJ2-1	TRBV11-1	-	ASSSEGGLHNEQF
TRBJ2-3	TRBV27	TRBD1	ASSPRIRDRGTDTQY
TRBJ1-1	TRBV7-2	-	ASSLMGRGGTEAF
TRBJ2-2	TRBV18	-	ASSPAAGRSGELF
TRBJ1-2	TRBV30	-	AWGQGLYGYT
TRBJ2-2	TRBV10-3	TRBD2	AISELAGTGELF
TRBJ2-4	TRBV5-1	TRBD1	ASSPQGTKNIQY
TRBJ1-2	TRBV5-1	TRBD1	ASSYTGGAGYGYT
TRBJ1-2	TRBV10-3	TRBD1	AISPSTGIYGYT